These 25 T cell receptor beta chains originate from one sample sequenced in a study of blood T cell repertoires in COVID-19. Repertoires were generated with immunoSEQ multiplex PCR, while TCRdb's copy carries only in-frame clones and drops some. The sample records 400,000 to 450,000 clones, roughly 85% being singletons. Sequences were obtained from peripheral blood. Source of these receptors: a woman aged 25-40 years with active or convalescent COVID-19.

V is TRBV2 and J is TRBJ1-2; 10 bases are shared with TRBD1. Germline CDR1 reads SNHLY; CDR2 reads FYNNEI. This CDR3 is built from 16 residues. V gave up 2 bases and J gave up 4 bases; unmatched junction bases: 7. The CDR3 nucleotides are TGTGCCAGCAGTGAACCGACAGGGGGCGACAGCTATGGCTACACCTTC. The encoded protein is CASSEPTGGDSYGYTF. Based on the CDR3 plus reference TRBV2 and TRBJ1-2, the full variable domain is EPEVTQTPSHQVTQMGQEVILRCVPISNHLYFYWYRQILGQKVEFLVSFYNNEISEKSEIFDDQFSVERPDGSNFTLKIRSTKLEDSAMYFCASSEPTGGDSYGYTFGSGTRLTVV.

Of note for this clone: The same CDR3 also results from other DNA sequences found in this sample. V gene TRBV6-5 combines with J gene TRBJ2-1; unclear D gene. The CDR3 is made up of 13 amino acids. Trimming took off 8 bases at V and 1 base at J, with 9 bases between the two ends. Per germline, CDR1 MNHEY and CDR2 SVGAGI. As DNA, the CDR3 is TGTGCCAGCCGCGACTCATCCTACAATGAGCAGTTCTTC. Its protein product is CASRDSSYNEQFF.

This chain uses TRBV5-1 with TRBJ2-7, with D possibly being TRBD1 (5 bases). This CDR3 is 16 amino acids long. Germline V lookup: CDR1 SGHRS, CDR2 YFSETQ. V lost 3 bases and J 3 bases, leaving 19 bases between the germline ends. The CDR3 nucleotides are TGCGCCAGCAGCTCCCAGGCCTTCACAGGAGACTACGAGCAGTACTTC. Translated: CASSSQAFTGDYEQYF.

The chain couples TRBV4-1 to TRBJ1-1, with no clear D. Germline lookup yields CDR1 MGHRA and CDR2 YSYEKL. The germline V and J ends were trimmed by 0 bases and 1 base, with 12 bases remaining between them. The CDR3 has 16 amino acids. The CDR3 DNA is TGCGCCAGCAGCCAAGAAGCCCGGACTCCGAACACTGAAGCTTTCTTT. Translation: CASSQEARTPNTEAFF.

This clone was counted only a few times. CDR3 coding DNA: TGTGCCAGCAGCGCCAGACAGGGGACGGACCAAGAGACCCAGTACTTC. It yields the protein CASSARQGTDQETQYF. The chain carries TRBV7-9 and TRBJ2-5, with 8 nucleotides matching TRBD1. This CDR3 comprises 16 residues. Germline loops: CDR1 SEHNR, CDR2 FQNEAQ (reference sequence). V shed 5 bases and J 0 bases; nucleotides not matched to a gene: 8.

The chain joins TRBV15 to TRBJ2-3; TRBD2 is a possible D gene (6 bases). The CDR3 covers 15 residues. Trimming stripped 0 bases from V and 4 bases from J, with 11 bases between. Germline CDR1 is LNHNV and CDR2 is YYDKDF (reference sequence). The CDR3 nucleotides are TGTGCCACCAGCAGAGAACGGGAGACCTCAGATACGCAGTATTTT. Translated, it gives CATSRERETSDTQYF.

The V gene is TRBV5-1, the J gene TRBJ2-5; TRBD1 matches 7 bases. This CDR3 is built from 13 residues. Germline assignment: CDR1 SGHRS and CDR2 YFSETQ. Trimming took 3 bases from V and 2 from J; bases not matched to a gene: 1. The CDR3: CASSSTGQETQYF. CDR3 sequence (DNA): TGCGCCAGCAGCTCGACAGGGCAAGAGACCCAGTACTTC.

The chain uses TRBV29-1 and TRBJ1-2; D ambiguous. The CDR3 is 15 residues long. The V end was cut by 8 bases, the J end by 8 bases, with 27 bases between. The germline V gene has CDR1 SQVTM and CDR2 ANQGSEA. The CDR3 is CSSSRGPDSKGGYTF. DNA for the CDR3: TGCAGCAGCAGCCGAGGTCCGGACTCAAAAGGGGGCTACACCTTC.

The CDR3 here is CASSPTLAGGGGTQYF. The CDR3, as DNA: TGTGCCAGCAGCCCTACCTTAGCGGGGGGAGGTGGTACGCAGTATTTT. V usage is TRBV9 and J usage is TRBJ2-3, with 10 bases aligning to TRBD2. The CDR3 runs to 16 residues. With 4 bases clipped from V and 8 bases from J, the junction kept 13 bases outside the gene matches. Germline-derived CDR1 and CDR2 are SGDLS and YYNGEE. Using reference TRBV9 and TRBJ2-3 for the parts outside the CDR3, the full variable domain is DSGVTQTPKHLITATGQRVTLRCSPRSGDLSVYWYQQSLDQGLQFLIQYYNGEERAKGNILERFSAQQFPDLHSELNLSSLELGDSALYFCASSPTLAGGGGTQYFGPGTRLTVL.

This sequence joins TRBV6-5 and TRBJ2-3, with D possibly being TRBD1 (6 bases). This CDR3 has 12 residues. V lost 4 bases and J 6 bases, leaving 8 bases between the germline ends. CDR1 and CDR2 (germline): MNHEY, SVGAGI. In nucleotides, the CDR3 is TGTGCCAGCAGTTCCACAGGGGATACGCAGTATTTT. It codes for CASSSTGDTQYF.

The V call is TRBV27, the J call TRBJ2-7; no clear D gene. There are 13 residues in the CDR3. Germline lookup yields CDR1 MNHEY and CDR2 SMNVEV (reference sequence). The V gene lost 0 bases and the J gene lost 13 bases, with 16 bases spanning the gap. CDR3: CASSLSNVGQLYF. The CDR3 coding sequence is TGTGCCAGCAGTTTATCGAACGTGGGCCAGCTCTACTTC.

J is TRBJ1-6 and V is TRBV6-2 or TRBV6-3, with no clear D. V was shortened by 6 bases and J by 0 bases, with 12 bases between the two germline ends. The CDR3 length is 16 residues. CDR1 MNHEY and CDR2 SVGEGT come from the germline V gene. As DNA, the CDR3 is TGTGCCAGCAGCAGCACCGGGAGCTCCTATAATTCACCCCTCCACTTT. Translating gives CASSSTGSSYNSPLHF.

This chain joins TRBV7-9 and TRBJ2-3, with a tentative D call TRBD2 (6 bases). Germline CDR1 is SEHNR and CDR2 is FQNEAQ (reference sequence). The CDR3 spans 15 residues. The germline V and J ends were trimmed by 1 base and 0 bases, with 8 bases remaining between them. The DNA for the CDR3 is TGTGCCAGCAGCTTAGGCGGGGCTAGCACAGATACGCAGTATTTT. It translates to CASSLGGASTDTQYF.

The chain combines TRBV9 with TRBJ2-2; the match to TRBD1 covers 10 bases. Germline loops: CDR1 SGDLS, CDR2 YYNGEE. The CDR3 has 16 amino acids. V dropped 3 bases and J dropped 0; count of bases not matched to a gene: 2. The DNA of the CDR3 is TGTGCCAGCAGCGCGACAGGGGGCTCGAACACCGGGGAGCTGTTTTTT. Amino acids: CASSATGGSNTGELFF.

This chain connects TRBV28 to TRBJ2-6, with 7 bases that match TRBD1. CDR1 MDHEN and CDR2 SYDVKM come from the germline V gene. CDR3 length equals 17 residues. The trim removed 2 bases at V and 2 bases at J, leaving 6 bases unmatched. CDR3 in amino acids: CASSLPTGVAGANVLTF. In nucleotides, the CDR3 is TGTGCCAGCAGTTTACCAACAGGGGTAGCTGGGGCCAACGTCCTGACTTTC.

V gene TRBV9 combines with J gene TRBJ1-2; 7 positions agree with TRBD1. Per germline, CDR1 SGDLS and CDR2 YYNGEE. CDR3 length equals 14 residues. V was clipped by 4 bases and J by 4 bases; unmatched bases: 7. CDR3 nucleotides: TGTGCCAGCAGCCCCAGTGACAGGGTCTATGGCTACACCTTC. It is translated as CASSPSDRVYGYTF.

The chain has TRBV15 and TRBJ1-1; D unclear. The CDR3 runs 12 residues. Trimming shortened V by 3 bases and J by 3 bases, and 5 bases separated the two germline ends. Looked up from germline, CDR1 is LNHNV and CDR2 is YYDKDF (reference sequence). The DNA of the CDR3 is TGTGCCACCAGCAGTCCAGACACTGAAGCTTTCTTT. Translating gives CATSSPDTEAFF.

The V call is TRBV6-1, the J call TRBJ1-1; 9 bases match TRBD1. Germline loops: CDR1 MNHNS, CDR2 SASEGT. V trimming: 2 bases; J trimming: 5 bases; junction bases outside the gene matches: 6. The CDR3 sequence is 15 residues long. CDR3 residues: CASSELTGGVTEAFF. The CDR3 DNA reads as TGTGCCAGCAGTGAACTGACAGGGGGAGTAACTGAAGCTTTCTTT.

The chain employs TRBV11-3 and TRBJ2-7; D is perhaps TRBD2 (5 bases). The CDR3 has 15 amino acids. CDR1 is SGHNT and CDR2 is YENEEA in the germline V gene. V lost 0 bases and J lost 0, with 9 bases in between. CDR3 amino acids: CASSLEAGPSYEQYF. As DNA, the CDR3 is TGTGCCAGCAGCTTAGAGGCGGGCCCCTCCTACGAGCAGTACTTC.

V and J are TRBV2 and TRBJ1-1; no definite D call. CDR1 is SNHLY, CDR2 FYNNEI, per germline. V was cut by 0 bases and J by 5 bases, with 10 bases left in between. The CDR3 length is 14 residues. The chain's CDR3 is CASSEAGRRTEAFF. The CDR3, as DNA: TGTGCCAGCAGTGAAGCCGGGAGGCGTACTGAAGCTTTCTTT.

The chain has TRBV19 and TRBJ1-6; 11 bases are a match to TRBD1. Germline V gene lookup returns CDR1 LNHDA and CDR2 SQIVND (reference sequence). J was trimmed by 10 bases and V by 3 bases; bases with no gene match: 17. The CDR3 loop spans 19 amino acids. The chain's CDR3 is CASSINPPSGQGARSPLHF. DNA of the CDR3: TGTGCCAGTAGTATCAACCCTCCCTCCGGACAGGGGGCGCGATCACCCCTCCACTTT.

This clone appeared a few times. The gene calls are TRBV3-1 (or the pseudogene TRBV3-2) and TRBJ1-2; no clear D gene. Germline CDR1 and CDR2: LGHDT and YNNKEL (reference sequence). V dropped 1 base and J dropped 2 bases, with 14 bases sitting between them. This CDR3 is 16 amino acids long. The DNA for the CDR3 is TGTGCCAGCAGCCAAGGCGGGCACAGCGGGAACTATGGCTACACCTTC. Amino acids: CASSQGGHSGNYGYTF.

This chain links TRBV7-9 with TRBJ1-1; D ambiguous. This CDR3 is built from 14 residues. CDR1 is SEHNR, CDR2 FQNEAQ, per germline (reference sequence). V was trimmed by 6 bases and J by 1 base, leaving 12 bases between them. The CDR3 reads CASSTTPGNTEAFF. The CDR3 region has the DNA TGTGCCAGCAGTACTACACCCGGGAACACTGAAGCTTTCTTT.

The rearrangement joins TRBV5-4 to TRBJ1-1; 8 nucleotides line up with TRBD1. The CDR3 totals 15 residues. The germline gives CDR1 SGHNT, CDR2 YYREEE (reference sequence). The junction had 6 bases not matched to a gene; V was cut back by 4 bases and J by 1 base. The CDR3 spells CASSKGDRKNTEAFF. The CDR3 bases are TGTGCCAGCAGCAAAGGGGACAGGAAGAACACTGAAGCTTTCTTT.

This chain uses TRBV19 with TRBJ1-5, with no clear D. Germline-derived CDR1 and CDR2 are LNHDA and SQIVND (reference sequence). V gave up 3 bases and J gave up 0 bases, with 9 bases separating them. The CDR3 covers 15 residues. The CDR3 DNA is TGTGCCAGTAGTATGCAGGAATATAGCAATCAGCCCCAGCATTTT. As protein: CASSMQEYSNQPQHF.